This TCR beta chain was sequenced in a study of cytomegalovirus exposure and HLA in healthy donors. Germline CDR1 and CDR2: SQVTM and ANQGSEA. The CDR3 has 16 residues. The germline V and J ends were trimmed by 1 base and 0 bases, with 16 bases remaining between them. PCR involved 60 Vbeta and 13 Jbeta primers. Measured with immunoSEQ multiplex PCR; TCRdb has only the in-frame clones, and not every one. The sample shows fewer than 150,000 clones, around 79% of them seen only once. Specimen: PBMCs. The source is a male donor in good health and CMV-seronegative. V gene TRBV29-1 combines with J gene TRBJ2-7; D call uncertain. CDR3 nucleotides: TGCAGCGTTGAAGTCCAAGCCCAGAGGAGCTCCTACGAGCAGTACTTC. This codes for CSVEVQAQRSSYEQYF.